This T cell receptor (beta chain) was sequenced in a study of Graves' ophthalmopathy and Graves' hyperthyroidism. At the level of the study: The study drew peripheral blood at initial diagnosis, before any treatment.

Hyperthyroidism patients, aged 18 to 65, were newly diagnosed, under 2 months' duration. Study-wide points: The study's model predicted ophthalmopathy progression at over 55% sensitivity and approximately 72% specificity.

This clonotype was seen at least ten times. What it binds is not known. Germline V lookup: CDR1 SQVTM, CDR2 ANQGSEA. The CDR3 length is 14 residues. Trimming removed 0 bases from V and 4 bases from J; junction bases left unmatched: 5. RNA served as the template for amplifying TCR beta CDR3 regions. An opening RT-PCR round employed HTBI primers and preceded a second-round multiplex PCR. TCRdb reanalysed the multiplex PCR reads using MiXCR and keeps one entry per CDR3 protein. The data contain hundreds of thousands of distinct CDR3 sequences, approximately 21% of them singletons. Sequenced: peripheral blood. This receptor was identified in a woman in her late teens or twenties with stable Graves' hyperthyroidism. V is TRBV29-1 and J is TRBJ2-7, with 8 nucleotides matching TRBD1. Written as DNA, the CDR3 is TGCAGCGTTGAAGAGCAAGACAGGGGATACGAGCAGTACTTC. Encoded protein: CSVEEQDRGYEQYF.